The T cell receptor (beta chain) described here comes from a study of blood T cell repertoires in COVID-19. Turning to the study itself: Italy, Spain and the United States were the sources of the convalescent and acute COVID-19 samples. PBMCs, B-cell-depleted T cells, or T cells were the source of the cDNA or gDNA that made up the material.

This CDR3 contains 14 residues. With 7 bases clipped from V and 10 bases from J, the junction kept 10 bases outside the gene matches. Germline CDR1 SGHRS, CDR2 YFSETQ. Method: immunoSEQ multiplex PCR; TCRdb's copy keeps in-frame clones and lacks some. The table includes approximately 96,000 clones, roughly 90% detected once. This TCR was sampled from a woman aged 80 or over with acute or convalescent COVID-19. The J gene is TRBJ2-1, the V gene TRBV5-1, with 11 bases lining up with TRBD1. Specimen: peripheral blood. CDR3 region: CASSRDRGIDEQFF. In DNA, the CDR3 is TGCGCCAGCTCCCGGGACAGGGGGATCGACGAGCAGTTCTTC.